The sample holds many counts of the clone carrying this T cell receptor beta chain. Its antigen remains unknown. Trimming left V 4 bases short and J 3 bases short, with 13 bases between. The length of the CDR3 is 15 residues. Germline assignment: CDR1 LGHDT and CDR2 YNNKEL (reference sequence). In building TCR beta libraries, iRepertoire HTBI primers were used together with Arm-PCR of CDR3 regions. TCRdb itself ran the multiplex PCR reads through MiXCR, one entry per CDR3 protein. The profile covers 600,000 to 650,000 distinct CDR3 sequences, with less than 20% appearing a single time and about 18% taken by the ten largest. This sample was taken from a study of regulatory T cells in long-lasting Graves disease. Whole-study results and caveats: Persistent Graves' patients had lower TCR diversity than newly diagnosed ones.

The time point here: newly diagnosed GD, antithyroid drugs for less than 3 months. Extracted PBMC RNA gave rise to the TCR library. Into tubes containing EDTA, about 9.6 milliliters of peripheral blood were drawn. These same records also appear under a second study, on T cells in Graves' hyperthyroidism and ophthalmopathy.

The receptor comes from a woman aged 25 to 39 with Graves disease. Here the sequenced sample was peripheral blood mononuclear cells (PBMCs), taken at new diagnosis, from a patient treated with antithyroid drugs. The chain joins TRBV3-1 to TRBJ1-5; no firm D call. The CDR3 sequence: CASSPNSGPNQPQHF. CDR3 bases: TGTGCCAGCAGCCCCAACAGCGGCCCCAATCAGCCCCAGCATTTT.